The clone carrying this TCR beta chain was detected many times. The antigen is undetermined. V shed 1 base, J shed 5 bases, and the junction held 4 bases outside the gene matches. The length of the CDR3 is 15 residues. Germline CDR1 reads SSHAT; CDR2 reads FNYEAQ (reference sequence). This entry comes from a study of T cell repertoires in cytomegalovirus infection. About the research overall: Both a matching HLA type and CMV infection were indicated by public TCR beta signatures.

Using its own MiXCR run on the reads, TCRdb lists one record per CDR3 protein. This repertoire shows 140,000 to 150,000 distinct CDR3 sequences, more than 25% found once; its top ten account for about 50%. The receptor was isolated from a human donor in good health (CMV status not recorded). Some clones in this sample may be carry-over from other donors' samples. This sample comprised CD8+ T cells from cultured PBMCs, obtained from culture after CMV antigen stimulation. The V and J genes are TRBV7-7 and TRBJ2-7; 11 bases map to TRBD2. CDR3: CASSLGSGGADEQYF. As DNA, the CDR3 is TGTGCCAGCAGCTTAGGTAGCGGGGGGGCGGACGAGCAGTACTTC.